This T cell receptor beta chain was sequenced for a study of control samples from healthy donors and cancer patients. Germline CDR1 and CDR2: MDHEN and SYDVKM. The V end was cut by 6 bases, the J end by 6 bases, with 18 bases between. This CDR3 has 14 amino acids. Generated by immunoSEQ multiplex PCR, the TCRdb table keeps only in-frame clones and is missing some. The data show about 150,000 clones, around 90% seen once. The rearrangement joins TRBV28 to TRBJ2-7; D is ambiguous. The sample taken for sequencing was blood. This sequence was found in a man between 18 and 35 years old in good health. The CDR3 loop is CASRYPAGWGEQYF. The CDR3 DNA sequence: TGTGCCAGCAGATACCCTGCCGGTTGGGGCGAGCAGTACTTC.